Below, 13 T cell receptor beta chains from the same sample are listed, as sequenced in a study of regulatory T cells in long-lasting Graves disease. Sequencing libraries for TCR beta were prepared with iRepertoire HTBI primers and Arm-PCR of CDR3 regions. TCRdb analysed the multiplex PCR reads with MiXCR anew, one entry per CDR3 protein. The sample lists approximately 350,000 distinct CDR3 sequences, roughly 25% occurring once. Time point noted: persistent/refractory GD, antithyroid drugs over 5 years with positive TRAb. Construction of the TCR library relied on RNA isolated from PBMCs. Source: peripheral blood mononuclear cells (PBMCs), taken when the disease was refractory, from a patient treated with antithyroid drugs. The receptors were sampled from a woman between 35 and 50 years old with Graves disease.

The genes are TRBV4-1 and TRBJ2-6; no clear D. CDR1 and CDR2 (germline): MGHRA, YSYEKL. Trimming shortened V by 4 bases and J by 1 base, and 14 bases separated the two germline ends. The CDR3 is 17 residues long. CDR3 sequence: CASSPKTQSSGANVLTF. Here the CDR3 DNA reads TGCGCCAGCAGCCCAAAAACCCAATCATCTGGGGCCAACGTCCTGACTTTC.

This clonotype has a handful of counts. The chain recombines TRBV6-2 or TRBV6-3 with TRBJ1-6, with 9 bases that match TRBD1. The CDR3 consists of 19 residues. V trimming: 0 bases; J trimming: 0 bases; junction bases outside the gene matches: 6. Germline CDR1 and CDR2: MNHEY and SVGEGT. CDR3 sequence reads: CASSYSRGQGSSYNSPLHF. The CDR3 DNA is TGTGCCAGCAGTTACTCGAGGGGACAGGGTAGCTCCTATAATTCACCCCTCCACTTT.

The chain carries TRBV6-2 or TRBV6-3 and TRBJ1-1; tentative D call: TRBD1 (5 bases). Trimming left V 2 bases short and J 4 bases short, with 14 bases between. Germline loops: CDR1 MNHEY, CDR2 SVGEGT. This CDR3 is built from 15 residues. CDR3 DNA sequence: TGTGCCAGCAGTTACCCAGGGAGGGGTATCACTGAAGCTTTCTTT. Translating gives CASSYPGRGITEAFF.

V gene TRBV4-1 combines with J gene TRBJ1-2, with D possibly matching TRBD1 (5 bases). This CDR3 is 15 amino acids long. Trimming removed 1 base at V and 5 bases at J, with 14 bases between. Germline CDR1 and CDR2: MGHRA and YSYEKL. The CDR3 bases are TGCGCCAGCAGCCAAGTTCCGCGGGACTCTTATGGCTACACCTTC. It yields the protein CASSQVPRDSYGYTF.

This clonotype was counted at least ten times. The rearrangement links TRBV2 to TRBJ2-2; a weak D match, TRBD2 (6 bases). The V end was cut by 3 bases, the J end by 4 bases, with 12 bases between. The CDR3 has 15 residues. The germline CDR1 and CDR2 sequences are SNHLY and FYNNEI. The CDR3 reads CASSEWRDPTGELFF. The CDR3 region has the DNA TGTGCCAGCAGTGAGTGGAGGGACCCCACCGGGGAGCTGTTTTTT.

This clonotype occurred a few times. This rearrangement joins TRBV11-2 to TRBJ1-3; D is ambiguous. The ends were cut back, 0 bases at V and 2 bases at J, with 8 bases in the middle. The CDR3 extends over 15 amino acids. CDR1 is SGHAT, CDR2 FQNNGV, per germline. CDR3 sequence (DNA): TGTGCCAGCAGCTTAGAAGGACGGGCTGGAAACACCATATATTTT. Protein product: CASSLEGRAGNTIYF. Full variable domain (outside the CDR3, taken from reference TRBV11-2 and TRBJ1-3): EAGVAQSPRYKIIEKRQSVAFWCNPISGHATLYWYQQILGQGPKLLIQFQNNGVVDDSQLPKDRFSAERLKGVDSTLKIQPAKLEDSAVYLCASSLEGRAGNTIYFGEGSWLTVV.

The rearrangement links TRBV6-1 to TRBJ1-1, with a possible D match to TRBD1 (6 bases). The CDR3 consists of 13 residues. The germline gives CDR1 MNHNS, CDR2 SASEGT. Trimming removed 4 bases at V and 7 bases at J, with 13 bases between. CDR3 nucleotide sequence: TGTGCCAGCAGTGTCCGGGGGGACAATGAAGCTTTCTTT. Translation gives CASSVRGDNEAFF.

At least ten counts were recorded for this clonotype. The CDR3 spells CASSRRDPNTEAFF. CDR3 bases: TGTGCCAGCAGTCGACGGGACCCGAACACTGAAGCTTTCTTT. The chain carries TRBV12-3 or TRBV12-4 and TRBJ1-1, with D perhaps matching TRBD1 (5 bases). V lost 5 bases and J lost 1, with 11 bases in between. The CDR3 loop spans 14 amino acids.

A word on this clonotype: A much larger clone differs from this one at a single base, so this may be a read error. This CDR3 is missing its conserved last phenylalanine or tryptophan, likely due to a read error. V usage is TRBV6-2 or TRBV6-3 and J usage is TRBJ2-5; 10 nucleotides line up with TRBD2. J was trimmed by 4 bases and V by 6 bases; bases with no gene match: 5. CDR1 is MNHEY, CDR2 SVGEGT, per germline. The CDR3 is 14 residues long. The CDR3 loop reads CASRKREGRETQYS. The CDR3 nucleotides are TGTGCCAGCAGAAAGCGGGAGGGCCGAGAGACCCAGTACTCC.

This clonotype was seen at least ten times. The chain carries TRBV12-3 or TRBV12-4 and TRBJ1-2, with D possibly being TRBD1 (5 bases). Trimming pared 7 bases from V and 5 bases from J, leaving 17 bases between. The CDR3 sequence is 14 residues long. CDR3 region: CASKSSRGGYGYTF. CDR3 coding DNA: TGTGCCAGCAAGTCGAGTAGGGGAGGGTATGGCTACACCTTC.

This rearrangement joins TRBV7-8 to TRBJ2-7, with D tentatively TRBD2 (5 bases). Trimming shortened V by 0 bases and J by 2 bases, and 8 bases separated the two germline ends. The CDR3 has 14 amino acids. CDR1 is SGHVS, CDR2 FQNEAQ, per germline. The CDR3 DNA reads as TGTGCCAGCAGCTTAGCGGTCGGGACCTACGAGCAGTACTTC. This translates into CASSLAVGTYEQYF.

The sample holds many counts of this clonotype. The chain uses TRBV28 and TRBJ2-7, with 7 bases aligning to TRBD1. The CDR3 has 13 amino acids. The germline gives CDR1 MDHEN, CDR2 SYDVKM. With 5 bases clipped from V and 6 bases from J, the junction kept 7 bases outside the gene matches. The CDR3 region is CASSRGGSGEQYF. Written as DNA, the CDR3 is TGTGCCAGCAGTAGAGGGGGCTCGGGCGAGCAGTACTTC.

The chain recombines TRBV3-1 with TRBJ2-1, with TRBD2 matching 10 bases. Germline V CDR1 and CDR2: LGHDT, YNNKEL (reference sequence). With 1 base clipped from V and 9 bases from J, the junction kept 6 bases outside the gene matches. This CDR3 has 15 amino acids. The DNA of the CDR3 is TGTGCCAGCAGCCAAGGGCTAGCGGGAGTGGCTGAGCAGTTCTTC. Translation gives CASSQGLAGVAEQFF.